This T cell receptor (beta chain) was found in a study of cytomegalovirus exposure and HLA in healthy donors. Study observations and caveats: A later analysis revealed that TCR association rates differed between HLA loci, peaking at DRB1 and bottoming out at HLA-C. A few chains linked to CMV were shown in vitro to be specific for CMV antigens. Generally TCR sequences proved uncommon, though certain public TCRs appeared in numerous donors. The study recorded over 150 TCR beta chains that were cytomegalovirus-associated.

The PCR used 60 Vbeta and 13 Jbeta primers. TCRdb's copy holds only in-frame clones and misses some; the assay was immunoSEQ multiplex PCR. The sample lists about 40,000 clones, about 60% occurring once. In the case of this clone: What it binds is not known.

After removal of 5 bases from V and 4 bases from J, the junction contained 10 bases not matched to a gene. Germline lookup yields CDR1 SGHNT and CDR2 YENEEA. The CDR3 runs 16 residues. This receptor was identified in a man aged 55 to 69 in good health and CMV-seropositive. The gene calls are TRBV11-3 and TRBJ2-1, with TRBD1 matching 8 bases. Sequences were obtained from PBMCs. The CDR3 here is CASSPYGQGRYNEQFF. The CDR3 nucleotides read TGTGCCAGCAGCCCCTATGGACAGGGACGTTACAATGAGCAGTTCTTC.